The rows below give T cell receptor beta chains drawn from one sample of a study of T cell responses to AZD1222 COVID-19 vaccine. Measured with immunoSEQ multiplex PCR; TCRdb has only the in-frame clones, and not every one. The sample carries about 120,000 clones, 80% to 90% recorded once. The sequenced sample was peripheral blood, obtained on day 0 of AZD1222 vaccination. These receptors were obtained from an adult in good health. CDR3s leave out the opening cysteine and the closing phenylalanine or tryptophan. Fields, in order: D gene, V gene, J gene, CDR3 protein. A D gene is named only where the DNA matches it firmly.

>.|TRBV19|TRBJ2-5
ASSGSGTETQY
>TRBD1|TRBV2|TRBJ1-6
ASRLPQGNNSPLH
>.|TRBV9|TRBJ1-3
ASSVTGDSGNTIY
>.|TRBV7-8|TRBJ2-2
ASSSGRANTGELF
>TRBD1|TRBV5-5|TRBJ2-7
ASSYSRSDRAGEQY
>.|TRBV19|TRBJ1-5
ASTQAKNSNQPQH
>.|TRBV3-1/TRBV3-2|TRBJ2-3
ASSQAPAVGTDTQY
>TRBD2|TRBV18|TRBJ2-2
ASSPLGLAGSFANTGELF
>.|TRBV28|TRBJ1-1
ASSLPGRLGTEAF
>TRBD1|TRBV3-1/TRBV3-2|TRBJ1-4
ASSHRTGANEKLF
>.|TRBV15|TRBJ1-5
ATSRVRNSNQPQH
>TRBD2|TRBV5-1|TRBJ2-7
ASSLAGPYEQY
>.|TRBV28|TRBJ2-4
ASSTVPAKNIQY
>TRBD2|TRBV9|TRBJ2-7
ASSVGTSFLGDYEQY
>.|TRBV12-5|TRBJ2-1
ASEGDGNNEQF
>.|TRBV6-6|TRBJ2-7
ASNTPADSYEQY
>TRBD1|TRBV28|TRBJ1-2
ASSLWGQGLGYT
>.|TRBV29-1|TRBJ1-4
SCVQNEKLF
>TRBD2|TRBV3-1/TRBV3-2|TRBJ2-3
ASSPAGGTTDTQY
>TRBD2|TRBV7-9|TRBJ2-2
ASSTGGTSGNTGELF
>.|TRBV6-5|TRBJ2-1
ASIGRSNEQF
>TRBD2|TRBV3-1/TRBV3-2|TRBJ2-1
ASSQEAGRLYNEQF
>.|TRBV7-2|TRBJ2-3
ASSRERSGSQY
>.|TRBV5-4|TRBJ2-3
ASSLGPRVGDTQY